This TCR beta chain derives from a study of cytomegalovirus exposure and HLA in healthy donors. Looking at the study overall: One earlier analysis, a look at some 180 million T cells, found 100 million to 130 million unique TCR beta sequences.

Per germline, CDR1 LNHNV and CDR2 YYDKDF (reference sequence). V was clipped by 9 bases and J by 0 bases, with 15 bases between them. The CDR3 is made up of 14 amino acids. PCR involved 60 Vbeta and 13 Jbeta primers. The assay was immunoSEQ multiplex PCR, and TCRdb's table has in-frame clones only and misses some. The sample yields around 170,000 clones, about 80% seen once. A few counts support this clone. What it recognizes is unknown. Notes on the study in general: Later on, a genetic analysis was performed. It linked a missense variant in DCLRE1C with V- and J-gene trimming of TCR beta.

Sequencing was done on a sample of PBMCs. This sequence joins TRBV15 and TRBJ2-7, with D uncertain. The clonotype comes from a man aged 18 to 30 in good health and CMV-seronegative. CDR3 DNA sequence: TGTGCCACTGGAGCGCACGCCAGCTCCTACGAGCAGTACTTC. Amino acid sequence: CATGAHASSYEQYF.